What follows are 20 T cell receptor beta chains derived from one specimen sequenced in a study of cytomegalovirus exposure and HLA in healthy donors. The PCR was carried out with 60 Vbeta primers and 13 Jbeta primers. Assay used: immunoSEQ multiplex PCR; TCRdb lists only in-frame clones, some missing. The sample shows 150,000 to 180,000 clones, roughly 74% of them seen only once. The sequencing input was PBMCs. The receptors derive from a man between 18 and 29 years old in good health and CMV-seronegative.

The rearrangement links TRBV19 to TRBJ2-5; D possibly corresponds to TRBD2 (5 bases). From germline, CDR1 is LNHDA and CDR2 SQIVND (reference sequence). The CDR3 runs to 15 residues. Trimming removed 2 bases at V and 4 bases at J, with 14 bases between. The CDR3 is CASSINEGWRETQYF. The CDR3 nucleotides read TGTGCCAGTAGTATAAACGAGGGTTGGCGAGAGACCCAGTACTTC.

V and J are TRBV4-3 and TRBJ1-2; the match to TRBD1 covers 9 bases. V lost 5 bases to trimming and J lost 3 bases; unmatched junction nucleotides: 7. From germline, CDR1 is LGHNA and CDR2 YSLEER. CDR3 size: 15 residues. CDR3 coding DNA: TGCGCCAGCAGCTTCAACAGGGGGCAACACTATGGCTACACCTTC. Translation: CASSFNRGQHYGYTF.

In DNA form, the CDR3 reads TGTGCCAGCAGCCTGACAGGGGAGCGAAGTGAGCAGTTCTTC. Its protein is CASSLTGERSEQFF. V is TRBV27 and J is TRBJ2-1, with 8 bases matching TRBD1. The CDR3 is 14 residues long. The V segment lost 6 bases and the J segment 9 bases; nucleotides outside the gene matches: 10. CDR1 is MNHEY and CDR2 is SMNVEV in the germline V gene (reference sequence).

The rearrangement uses TRBV9 and TRBJ1-5, with 10 bases lining up with TRBD1. The germline V gene encodes CDR1 SGDLS and CDR2 YYNGEE. This CDR3 is built from 14 residues. Germline trimming cut 2 bases from V and 5 bases from J; bases unmatched to any gene: 1. The CDR3 region is CASSVTGGYQPQHF. DNA of the CDR3: TGTGCCAGCAGCGTGACAGGGGGCTATCAGCCCCAGCATTTT. Based on the CDR3 plus reference TRBV9 and TRBJ1-5, the full variable domain is DSGVTQTPKHLITATGQRVTLRCSPRSGDLSVYWYQQSLDQGLQFLIQYYNGEERAKGNILERFSAQQFPDLHSELNLSSLELGDSALYFCASSVTGGYQPQHFGDGTRLSIL.

V is TRBV4-1 and J is TRBJ1-4; D unresolved. The V end lost 0 bases, the J end lost 0 bases, and 8 bases lay between the germline ends. CDR3 length: 16 amino acids. Germline V gene lookup returns CDR1 MGHRA and CDR2 YSYEKL. The DNA for the CDR3 is TGCGCCAGCAGCCAAGAGAGGAGTGCAACTAATGAAAAACTGTTTTTT. Protein sequence: CASSQERSATNEKLFF.

The chain links TRBV7-9 to TRBJ2-5; D remains unclear. Germline CDR1 reads SEHNR; CDR2 reads FQNEAQ (reference sequence). V dropped 7 bases and J dropped 4 bases, with 10 bases sitting between them. This CDR3 is built from 12 residues. The CDR3 nucleotides are TGTGCCAGCACCCTCTCTAGAGAGACCCAGTACTTC. It is translated as CASTLSRETQYF.

The chain employs TRBV7-9 and TRBJ2-5, with TRBD1 matching 8 bases. V was clipped by 5 bases and J by 4 bases; unmatched bases: 9. Germline lookup yields CDR1 SEHNR and CDR2 FQNEAQ (reference sequence). The CDR3 totals 15 residues. CDR3 nucleotide sequence: TGTGCCAGCAGCCTCCGACAGGGGATTCCAGAGACCCAGTACTTC. Translating it yields CASSLRQGIPETQYF.

A single count supports this clone. The chain's CDR3 is CASSPRLLVDTQYF. CDR3 sequence (DNA): TGTGCCAGCAGTCCCAGATTACTAGTAGATACGCAGTATTTT. This chain uses TRBV27 with TRBJ2-3, with D possibly TRBD2 on 5 matching bases. The V gene lost 5 bases and the J gene lost 5 bases, with 14 bases spanning the gap. CDR3 length: 14 residues. Germline V gene lookup returns CDR1 MNHEY and CDR2 SMNVEV (reference sequence).

The chain joins TRBV19 to TRBJ2-3; 10 bases map to TRBD2. Germline lookup yields CDR1 LNHDA and CDR2 SQIVND (reference sequence). The V segment lost 0 bases and the J segment 9 bases; nucleotides outside the gene matches: 18. The CDR3 is 19 amino acids. CDR3 nucleotide sequence: TGTGCCAGTAGTATAGATGGGACGAGCGGGGGGGGCCCCGGGAGGACGCAGTATTTT. Protein product: CASSIDGTSGGGPGRTQYF. Full variable domain (missing parts from reference TRBV19 and TRBJ2-3): DGGITQSPKYLFRKEGQNVTLSCEQNLNHDAMYWYRQDPGQGLRLIYYSQIVNDFQKGDIAEGYSVSREKKESFPLTVTSAQKNPTAFYLCASSIDGTSGGGPGRTQYFGPGTRLTVL.

This rearrangement joins TRBV15 to TRBJ2-5; TRBD2 aligns across 11 bases. TRBJ2-7 explains the end of the DNA better; the J call may be wrong. Per the germline V gene, CDR1 is LNHNV and CDR2 is YYDKDF (reference sequence). The CDR3 length is 15 residues. The CDR3 protein is CATSMVAGGPFEQYF. CDR3 nucleotide sequence: TGTGCCACCAGCATGGTAGCGGGGGGGCCGTTCGAGCAGTACTTC.

The gene calls are TRBV7-8 and TRBJ1-2; D perhaps matches TRBD1 (6 bases). The germline gives CDR1 SGHVS, CDR2 FQNEAQ. With 5 bases removed from V and 4 bases from J, the gap between germline ends came to 17 bases. The CDR3 runs 15 residues. The CDR3 bases are TGTGCCAGCAGCGCTTACAGGGCGCTGGGCTATGGCTACACCTTC. It is translated as CASSAYRALGYGYTF.

The chain carries TRBV15 and TRBJ2-7; D is unclear. The length of the CDR3 is 17 residues. Germline loops: CDR1 LNHNV, CDR2 YYDKDF (reference sequence). Trimming took off 0 bases at V and 3 bases at J, with 18 bases between the two ends. The CDR3, as DNA: TGTGCCACCAGCAGAGAGATTGGAGCAAACCCACTCTACGAGCAGTACGTC. Translated, it gives CATSREIGANPLYEQYV.

V is TRBV5-1 and J is TRBJ1-1; TRBD1 agrees at 8 bases. The CDR3 loop spans 12 amino acids. V lost 3 bases to trimming and J lost 7 bases; unmatched junction nucleotides: 2. In germline, CDR1 is SGHRS, CDR2 YFSETQ. The CDR3 loop reads CASSYDRGEAFF. CDR3 nucleotide sequence: TGCGCCAGCAGCTATGACAGGGGTGAAGCTTTCTTT.

This rearrangement joins TRBV27 to TRBJ2-7, with D perhaps matching TRBD1 (5 bases). Trimming shortened V by 0 bases and J by 2 bases, and 11 bases separated the two germline ends. The CDR3 runs 15 residues. The germline V gene has CDR1 MNHEY and CDR2 SMNVEV (reference sequence). This chain's CDR3 is CASSLSPAGTYEQYF. The CDR3 bases are TGTGCCAGCAGTTTATCGCCGGCAGGGACCTACGAGCAGTACTTC.

The chain carries TRBV7-2 and TRBJ2-1; 10 bases are a match to TRBD1. The CDR3 runs 16 residues. V lost 1 base and J lost 7; bases outside the gene matches: 7. Germline assignment: CDR1 SGHTA and CDR2 FQGNSA. The CDR3 region is CASSLGSGQGWNEQFF. As DNA, the CDR3 is TGTGCCAGCAGCTTAGGTTCGGGACAGGGGTGGAATGAGCAGTTCTTC.

This clone was detected a few times. This chain joins TRBV7-2 and TRBJ2-3; no reliable D call. This CDR3 contains 13 residues. V was cut by 0 bases and J by 5 bases, with 6 bases left in between. Germline V gene data show CDR1 as SGHTA and CDR2 as FQGNSA. CDR3: CASSLAPGDTQYF. CDR3 nucleotides: TGTGCCAGCAGCTTAGCCCCGGGAGATACGCAGTATTTT.

The rearrangement uses TRBV19 and TRBJ1-4, with D unclear. The CDR3 is 14 amino acids. CDR1 LNHDA and CDR2 SQIVND come from the germline V gene (reference sequence). V was shortened by 7 bases and J by 1 base, with 10 bases between the two germline ends. This CDR3 is CASTKSRTNEKLFF. The DNA of the CDR3 is TGTGCCAGTACCAAGAGCCGAACTAATGAAAAACTGTTTTTT.

The chain carries TRBV7-9 and TRBJ1-4, with 10 bases that match TRBD1. Per the germline V gene, CDR1 is SEHNR and CDR2 is FQNEAQ (reference sequence). The V gene end was trimmed by 4 bases and the J gene end by 8 bases; junction bases not matched to a gene: 4. The CDR3 extends over 14 amino acids. CDR3 sequence (DNA): TGTGCCAGCAGCTCCGGGACAGGGGAGGAAAAACTGTTTTTT. It encodes CASSSGTGEEKLFF.

The chain recombines TRBV28 with TRBJ2-7, with D perhaps TRBD2 (5 bases). The germline V gene encodes CDR1 MDHEN and CDR2 SYDVKM. V was shortened by 7 bases and J by 4 bases, with 14 bases between the two germline ends. The CDR3 length is 13 residues. The CDR3 here is CASTLPGVYEQYF. As DNA, the CDR3 is TGTGCCAGCACCCTCCCCGGGGTTTACGAGCAGTACTTC.

The count of this clone is one. The CDR3 loop reads CASSPGTGSSPLHF. DNA for the CDR3: TGTGCCAGCAGTCCTGGGACAGGGTCCTCACCCCTCCACTTT. V usage is TRBV27 and J usage is TRBJ1-6, with 9 positions matching TRBD1. V was pared by 5 bases and J by 10 bases, with 6 bases of the junction left unmatched. The germline CDR1 and CDR2 sequences are MNHEY and SMNVEV (reference sequence). The CDR3 covers 14 residues.